This T cell receptor (beta chain) was captured in a study of T cell repertoires in cytomegalovirus infection. Turning to the study itself: The public TCR beta signatures pointed to both CMV infection and matching HLA type.

Germline CDR1 reads SNHLY; CDR2 reads FYNNEI. This CDR3 is built from 13 residues. V lost 10 bases and J lost 0, with 10 bases in between. Using its own MiXCR run on the reads, TCRdb lists one record per CDR3 protein. This table holds more than 200,000 distinct CDR3 sequences, around 9% found once. This clonotype was found many times. The antigen remains undetermined. Study-wide results and caveats: Ex vivo, HLA-C-restricted CMV-specific TCR beta clonotypes prevailed over the rest of the response.

What was sequenced was PBMCs. This receptor was identified in a human donor in good health (CMV status not recorded). Some clones in this sample may be carry-over from other donors' samples. The chain recombines TRBV2 with TRBJ2-1; a possible D gene is TRBD2 (6 bases). The CDR3 sequence is CAMGRSSYNEQFF. CDR3 DNA sequence: TGTGCCATGGGGAGGTCCTCCTACAATGAGCAGTTCTTC.